One T cell receptor (beta chain) is described in this entry. Its binding antigen is unknown. Per-base qualities were not stored, and no clone one base away is much larger. The CDR3 covers 15 residues, taking in both the cysteine and the phenylalanine. The sequence is cut down to CDR3 DNA, 45 bases in frame from base 1. A distance of 16 bases separates the germline ends of V and J, which lose 4 bases and 6 bases respectively. Via the germline V gene, CDR1 is SGHTA and CDR2 FQGNSA. This record comes from a study of chemoradiotherapy in HPV16-positive cancers (dated by TCRdb to the early 2020s). About the full investigation: Using functional T-cell assays on cells from a couple of HPV16-positive patients, the researchers defined candidate HPV-specific T-cell clones and common TCR motifs. The study asked whether T-cell immunity to the HPV oncoproteins E6 and E7 changes during chemoradiotherapy and whether this immunity affects survival. Next, the candidate HPV-specific TCRs and motifs were followed in TCR repertoires from approximately 87 patients with HPV-related cancers. General conclusions and limits of the study: In HPV16-positive patients, expansion of HPV-responsive T cells during chemoradiotherapy was associated with improved recurrence-free survival. Only a couple of HPV16-positive patients were used to derive the functional definition of HPV-specific T cells, and the survival association was reported for HPV16-positive patients. Expansion of candidate HPV-specific clones and E7-related TCR motifs was observed in the tumor microenvironment during treatment, whereas no such expansion was observed for non-HPV-specific T cells.

Repertoires were sampled repeatedly over the course of chemoradiotherapy so that clonal expansion in the tumor microenvironment could be followed. The library came from the immunoSEQ multiplex PCR assay. TCRdb carries this immuneACCESS record with in-frame sequences only. Its versions omit some clonotypes, under half of them owing to an unresolved V gene in the studies checked, with the rest unexplained. Present in this sample are 9,500 to 15,000 clones, roughly four fifths of which were seen just once. Clones ranked in the top ten supply approximately 1% of the sample. The TCR was taken from a human donor with HPV-associated anogenital cancer. The specimen was taken from a patient who underwent chemoradiotherapy. Rearrangement joined TRBV7-2 to TRBJ2-4; the D gene is possibly TRBD1 or TRBD2, each agreeing over 5 bases. CDR3 loop: CASSSQPGPGNIQYF. The bases are TGTGCCAGCAGCTCCCAACCGGGGCCGGGAAACATTCAGTACTTC.